Below, 18 T cell receptor beta chains from the same sample are listed, as sequenced in a study of T cell responses to AZD1222 COVID-19 vaccine. Only in-frame clones appear in the TCRdb table, and some are missing; sequencing was by immunoSEQ multiplex PCR. Among roughly 120,000 clones listed, around 90% were seen once. Sequenced material: peripheral blood, taken 28 days after the second dose of the MenACWY control vaccine. All receptors derive from an adult who received the MenACWY meningococcal vaccine as a control.

The chain is built from TRBV7-2 and TRBJ2-7, with D unresolved. From germline, CDR1 is SGHTA and CDR2 FQGNSA. CDR3 length: 13 residues. V lost 1 base and J lost 8, with 12 bases in between. The CDR3 DNA sequence: TGTGCCAGCAGCTTAGATGGGCTGGCACAGCAGTACTTC. This encodes CASSLDGLAQQYF.

The rearrangement links TRBV30 to TRBJ2-7, with 10 bases identical to TRBD1. The CDR3 loop spans 14 amino acids. Germline trimming cut 0 bases from V and 3 bases from J; bases unmatched to any gene: 2. CDR1 is GTSNPN and CDR2 is SVGIG in the germline V gene (reference sequence). The CDR3 loop is CAWSVGQGVYEQYF. CDR3 bases: TGTGCCTGGAGTGTTGGACAGGGGGTCTACGAGCAGTACTTC. The full variable domain, its missing parts supplied by reference TRBV30 and TRBJ2-7, is SQTIHQWPATLVQPVGSPLSLECTVEGTSNPNLYWYRQAAGRGLQLLFYSVGIGQISSEVPQNLSASRPQDRQFILSSKKLLLSDSGFYLCAWSVGQGVYEQYFGPGTRLTVT.

This chain uses TRBV3-1 (or the pseudogene TRBV3-2) with TRBJ2-1, with TRBD2 matching 9 bases. Trimming took 5 bases from V and 8 from J; bases not matched to a gene: 7. Germline CDR1 reads LGHDT; CDR2 reads YNNKEL (reference sequence). CDR3 length equals 14 residues. Here the CDR3 reads CASSDKTSGDEQFF. DNA for the CDR3: TGTGCCAGCAGCGATAAGACTAGCGGCGATGAGCAGTTCTTC.

The rearrangement links TRBV5-1 to TRBJ2-2, with D tentatively TRBD1 (6 bases). V was clipped by 0 bases and J by 6 bases, with 12 bases between them. Germline CDR1 and CDR2: SGHRS and YFSETQ. The CDR3 is 15 amino acids. The CDR3 loop reads CASSLETQGSGELFF. The DNA for the CDR3 is TGCGCCAGCAGCTTGGAAACACAGGGCTCCGGGGAGCTGTTTTTT.

The V and J genes are TRBV11-3 and TRBJ2-1, with D perhaps matching TRBD2 (7 bases). Germline V gene lookup returns CDR1 SGHNT and CDR2 YENEEA. V was trimmed by 5 bases and J by 1 base, leaving 15 bases between them. This CDR3 contains 16 residues. The DNA of the CDR3 is TGTGCCAGCAGCCCTGGGGGGGCTAGGTCCTACAATGAGCAGTTCTTC. Translation: CASSPGGARSYNEQFF. Full variable domain (missing parts from reference TRBV11-3 and TRBJ2-1): EAGVVQSPRYKIIEKKQPVAFWCNPISGHNTLYWYLQNLGQGPELLIRYENEEAVDDSQLPKDRFSAERLKGVDSTLKIQPAELGDSAVYLCASSPGGARSYNEQFFGPGTRLTVL.

The V gene is TRBV5-1, the J gene TRBJ2-2; 11 bases agree with TRBD2. The CDR3 has 18 residues. CDR1 is SGHRS, CDR2 YFSETQ, per germline. V trimming: 1 base; J trimming: 6 bases; junction bases outside the gene matches: 11. As DNA, the CDR3 is TGCGCCAGCAGCTTGTACCGGCCTAGCGGGAGGCCGCCCGGGGAGCTGTTTTTT. Residues: CASSLYRPSGRPPGELFF.

The chain uses TRBV12-3 or TRBV12-4 and TRBJ2-7; no clear D. CDR3 length: 12 residues. The ends were cut back, 5 bases at V and 1 base at J, with 6 bases in the middle. CDR3 nucleotide sequence: TGTGCCAGCAGTCCCGGGTCCTACGAGCAGTACTTC. This sequence encodes CASSPGSYEQYF.

The chain recombines TRBV28 with TRBJ2-5; D is possibly TRBD2 (6 bases). CDR1 is MDHEN, CDR2 SYDVKM, per germline. The V gene lost 5 bases and the J gene lost 1 base, with 17 bases spanning the gap. This CDR3 has 16 residues. CDR3 protein: CASSPPRGGIQETQYF. In DNA form, the CDR3 reads TGTGCCAGCAGTCCTCCGCGAGGCGGGATCCAAGAGACCCAGTACTTC.

The chain recombines TRBV6-5 with TRBJ2-1; no firm D call. V was pared by 7 bases and J by 2 bases, with 9 bases between. Per germline, CDR1 MNHEY and CDR2 SVGAGI. This CDR3 comprises 13 residues. CDR3 amino acids: CASTSATYNEQFF. As DNA, the CDR3 is TGTGCCAGCACTAGTGCGACCTACAATGAGCAGTTCTTC.

The chain couples TRBV19 to TRBJ2-3; D is unclear. Germline loops: CDR1 LNHDA, CDR2 SQIVND (reference sequence). The CDR3 has 14 residues. Trimming took off 4 bases at V and 2 bases at J, with 10 bases between the two ends. CDR3 nucleotide sequence: TGTGCCAGTAGTAGTGTCTTAAACACAGATACGCAGTATTTT. Its protein product is CASSSVLNTDTQYF.

The chain couples TRBV7-2 to TRBJ1-2, with a tentative D call TRBD1 (5 bases). Germline assignment: CDR1 SGHTA and CDR2 FQGNSA. The CDR3 is made up of 13 amino acids. V was shortened by 6 bases and J by 1 base, with 9 bases between the two germline ends. This chain's CDR3 is CASRVTVNYGYTF. CDR3 nucleotides: TGTGCCAGCAGGGTGACAGTTAACTATGGCTACACCTTC.

This rearrangement joins TRBV20-1 to TRBJ1-3, with no clear D. Germline V gene lookup returns CDR1 DFQATT and CDR2 SNEGSKA (reference sequence). V gave up 3 bases and J gave up 7 bases, with 7 bases separating them. CDR3 size: 11 residues. The CDR3 loop is CSASIGNTIYF. As DNA, the CDR3 is TGCAGTGCTAGTATTGGGAACACCATATATTTT.

J is TRBJ1-1 and V is TRBV5-1; TRBD1 matches 8 bases. The CDR3 runs to 14 residues. Trimming removed 7 bases from V and 7 bases from J; junction bases left unmatched: 12. Germline V lookup: CDR1 SGHRS, CDR2 YFSETQ. This CDR3 is CASVLDRGAGEAFF. The CDR3 DNA is TGCGCCAGCGTCTTAGACAGGGGAGCAGGTGAAGCTTTCTTT.

The chain joins TRBV7-6 to TRBJ2-1; perhaps D is TRBD1 or TRBD2 (5 bases each). This CDR3 region has 16 residues. Trimming took off 3 bases at V and 2 bases at J, with 14 bases between the two ends. CDR1 is SGHVS, CDR2 FNYEAQ, per germline. The CDR3 loop is CASSLGPGPPYNEQFF. The DNA for the CDR3 is TGTGCCAGCAGCTTGGGGCCGGGACCGCCCTACAATGAGCAGTTCTTC.

This chain uses TRBV6-6 with TRBJ2-7; D not certain. CDR1 is MNHNY and CDR2 is SVGAGI in the germline V gene (reference sequence). The CDR3 totals 14 residues. Trimming took 2 bases from V and 2 from J, leaving 10 bases between them. The CDR3 is CASSYGPGPYEQYF. The CDR3 bases are TGTGCCAGCAGTTACGGGCCCGGGCCCTACGAGCAGTACTTC.

The chain uses TRBV28 and TRBJ1-5; D is perhaps TRBD1 (6 bases). Trimming stripped 1 base from V and 5 bases from J, with 9 bases between. From germline, CDR1 is MDHEN and CDR2 SYDVKM. The CDR3 is made up of 14 amino acids. CDR3 protein: CASSLSGAYQPQHF. CDR3 coding DNA: TGTGCCAGCAGTTTATCAGGGGCCTATCAGCCCCAGCATTTT.

The chain's CDR3 is CASSQDQGSGYTF. The CDR3 coding sequence is TGTGCCAGCAGCCAAGATCAGGGGAGCGGCTACACCTTC. The chain carries TRBV14 and TRBJ1-2; tentative D call: TRBD1 (6 bases). CDR3 length: 13 residues. Germline V gene lookup returns CDR1 SGHDN and CDR2 FVKESK. V lost 0 bases and J 8 bases, leaving 10 bases between the germline ends.

CDR3 sequence (DNA): TGTGCCAGCAGCTTACTGAGCTCCTATAATTCACCCCTCCACTTT. Translating gives CASSLLSSYNSPLHF. V is TRBV7-2 and J is TRBJ1-6, with D unresolved. CDR1 and CDR2 (germline): SGHTA, FQGNSA. CDR3 length: 15 residues. V lost 2 bases and J 0 bases, leaving 5 bases between the germline ends.